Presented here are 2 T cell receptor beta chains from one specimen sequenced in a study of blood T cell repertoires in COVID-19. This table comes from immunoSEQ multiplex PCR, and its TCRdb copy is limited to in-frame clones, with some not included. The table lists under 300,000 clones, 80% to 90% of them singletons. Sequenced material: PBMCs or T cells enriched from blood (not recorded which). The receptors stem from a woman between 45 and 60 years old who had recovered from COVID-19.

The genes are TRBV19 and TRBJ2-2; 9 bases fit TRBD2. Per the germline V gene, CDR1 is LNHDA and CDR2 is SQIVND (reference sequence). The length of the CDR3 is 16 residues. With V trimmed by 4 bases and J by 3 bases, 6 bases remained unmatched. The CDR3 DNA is TGTGCCAGTAGTACGAAGACTAGCGGATACACCGGGGAGCTGTTTTTT. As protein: CASSTKTSGYTGELFF.

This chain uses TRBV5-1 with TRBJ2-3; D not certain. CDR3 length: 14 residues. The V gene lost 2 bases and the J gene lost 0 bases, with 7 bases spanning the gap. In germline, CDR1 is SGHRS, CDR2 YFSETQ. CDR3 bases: TGCGCCAGCAGCTTACAATCGAGCACAGATACGCAGTATTTT. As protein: CASSLQSSTDTQYF.